These 21 T cell receptor beta chains were sequenced from one sample in a study of cytomegalovirus exposure and HLA in healthy donors. Primers: 60 Vbeta forward and 13 Jbeta reverse. Method: immunoSEQ multiplex PCR; TCRdb's copy keeps in-frame clones and lacks some. The table has around 61,000 clones, 55% to 75% seen once. Sequencing used PBMCs. Receptors originate from a middle-aged man in good health and CMV-seropositive.

The gene calls are TRBV7-9 and TRBJ1-4, with TRBD1 matching 8 bases. Germline CDR1 SEHNR, CDR2 FQNEAQ (reference sequence). Trimming at V came to 6 bases and at J to 7 bases, leaving 4 bases not matched to a gene. The CDR3 length is 13 residues. The CDR3 sequence is CASRRGQAEKLFF. The CDR3, as DNA: TGTGCCAGCAGGAGGGGACAGGCTGAAAAACTGTTTTTT.

This sequence joins TRBV25-1 and TRBJ2-2; the match to TRBD2 covers 10 bases. The CDR3 contains 17 residues. Germline V gene sequence: CDR1 MGHDK, CDR2 SYGVNS. The V gene end was trimmed by 1 base and the J gene end by 1 base; junction bases not matched to a gene: 3. The CDR3 nucleotides read TGTGCCAGCAGTGAATCTAGCGGGAGCAAGAACACCGGGGAGCTGTTTTTT. It is translated as CASSESSGSKNTGELFF. Complete variable domain (other parts from reference TRBV25-1 and TRBJ2-2): EADIYQTPRYLVIGTGKKITLECSQTMGHDKMYWYQQDPGMELHLIHYSYGVNSTEKGDLSSESTVSRIRTEHFPLTLESARPSHTSQYLCASSESSGSKNTGELFFGEGSRLTVL.

This clone was detected only a few times. For the CDR3, the DNA is TGTGCCAGCAGCCCACTAGCGGGGGGCATCGAAAGCACAGATACGCAGTATTTT. Protein sequence: CASSPLAGGIESTDTQYF. The chain carries TRBV4-2 and TRBJ2-3; 12 nucleotides align to TRBD2. The junction had 8 bases not matched to a gene; V was cut back by 4 bases and J by 0 bases. The CDR3 has 18 amino acids. CDR1 is LGHNA and CDR2 is YNFKEQ in the germline V gene.

The genes are TRBV9 and TRBJ1-2; maybe TRBD1 (5 bases). From germline, CDR1 is SGDLS and CDR2 YYNGEE. Between the trimmed V and J ends, which lost 4 bases and 6 bases, there was a span of 22 bases. This CDR3 spans 16 amino acids. The CDR3 DNA sequence: TGTGCCAGCAGCACAGAGGTAGTGGGGGGATCTAATGGCTACACCTTC. Amino acid sequence: CASSTEVVGGSNGYTF. The whole variable domain, filled in from reference TRBV9 and TRBJ1-2, reads DSGVTQTPKHLITATGQRVTLRCSPRSGDLSVYWYQQSLDQGLQFLIQYYNGEERAKGNILERFSAQQFPDLHSELNLSSLELGDSALYFCASSTEVVGGSNGYTFGSGTRLTVV.

This rearrangement joins TRBV7-4 to TRBJ1-1; 7 bases map to TRBD1. Germline CDR1 and CDR2: SGHVT and SQSDAQ. This CDR3 comprises 14 residues. With 5 bases clipped from V and 3 bases from J, the junction kept 6 bases outside the gene matches. The chain's CDR3 is CASSRPGGYTEAFF. As DNA, the CDR3 is TGTGCCAGCAGCCGTCCAGGGGGGTACACTGAAGCTTTCTTT.

This clone appeared once. V is TRBV4-3 and J is TRBJ2-2, with TRBD2 matching 7 bases. Trimming at V came to 0 bases and at J to 7 bases, leaving 8 bases not matched to a gene. The CDR3 extends over 16 amino acids. CDR1 is LGHNA, CDR2 YSLEER, per germline. The CDR3 nucleotides read TGCGCCAGCAGCCAAGATCCTGCGGGAGCGGGCGGGGAGCTGTTTTTT. Amino acid sequence: CASSQDPAGAGGELFF.

The chain uses TRBV19 and TRBJ1-2; D remains ambiguous. V gave up 3 bases and J gave up 0 bases, with 14 bases separating them. This CDR3 has 16 residues. CDR1 LNHDA and CDR2 SQIVND come from the germline V gene (reference sequence). CDR3 nucleotide sequence: TGTGCCAGTAGTATCTCCCCCCGGGGAGCTAACTATGGCTACACCTTC. It is translated as CASSISPRGANYGYTF.

As regards this clone: The junction differs from germline at one of its ends, possibly a read error. The genes are TRBV7-9 and TRBJ2-1, with TRBD1 matching over 9 bases. Germline CDR1 reads SEHNR; CDR2 reads FQNEAQ (reference sequence). The length of the CDR3 is 13 residues. DNA for the CDR3: TGTTCCAGCCCGGGGACAGGGATCAATGAGCAGTTCTTC. It specifies CSSPGTGINEQFF.

This chain links TRBV5-6 with TRBJ2-3; 9 bases match TRBD2. Unmatched junction bases numbered 6, after V lost 4 bases and J lost 3 bases. Germline V CDR1 and CDR2: SGHDT, YYEEEE. The CDR3 sequence is 15 residues long. The CDR3 region is CASSPLSGRTDTQYF. The CDR3 DNA sequence: TGTGCCAGCAGCCCACTTAGCGGGAGAACAGATACGCAGTATTTT.

The chain carries TRBV23-1 and TRBJ1-4; D is perhaps TRBD1 (6 bases). TRBV23-1 is marked as an open reading frame, function uncertain. V lost 3 bases, J lost 7 bases, and 15 bases lay in between. The CDR3 consists of 15 residues. CDR3 in amino acids: CASSHTGTRVEKLFF. In nucleotides, the CDR3 is TGCGCCAGCAGTCATACCGGGACAAGGGTTGAAAAACTGTTTTTT.

This clone occurred a few times. V gene TRBV7-9 combines with J gene TRBJ2-7; 8 bases line up with TRBD1. The CDR3 has 16 residues. V trimming: 1 base; J trimming: 0 bases; junction bases outside the gene matches: 5. In germline, CDR1 is SEHNR, CDR2 FQNEAQ (reference sequence). CDR3 DNA sequence: TGTGCCAGCAGCTTAGTTGCCGGACAGGGCTCCTACGAGCAGTACTTC. It yields the protein CASSLVAGQGSYEQYF.

This clone has only a few counts. The V call is TRBV29-1, the J call TRBJ1-5; D might be TRBD1 (5 bases). Germline-derived CDR1 and CDR2 are SQVTM and ANQGSEA. The CDR3 spans 14 residues. V dropped 4 bases and J dropped 7 bases, with 17 bases sitting between them. The CDR3 bases are TGCAGCGTTGCGGTAGGGGAGGGGAGACAGCCCCAGCATTTT. Amino acids: CSVAVGEGRQPQHF.

The rearrangement uses TRBV2 and TRBJ1-2, with TRBD1 identical over 7 bases. Germline V lookup: CDR1 SNHLY, CDR2 FYNNEI. V lost 6 bases, J lost 7 bases, and 8 bases stayed unmatched. This CDR3 contains 13 residues. The CDR3 loop is CASRGQGVSGYTF. CDR3 DNA: TGTGCCAGCAGGGGGCAGGGGGTTAGTGGCTACACCTTC.

The CDR3 nucleotides read TGTGCCAGCAGCGTAGACTCCTACTACAATGAGCAGTTCTTC. The encoded protein is CASSVDSYYNEQFF. The V and J genes are TRBV9 and TRBJ2-1; D is unresolved. V lost 0 bases, J lost 3 bases, and 7 bases lay in between. Germline values: CDR1 SGDLS, CDR2 YYNGEE. The CDR3 is 14 amino acids.

V gene TRBV19 combines with J gene TRBJ2-4; 12 nucleotides agree with TRBD2. Germline-derived CDR1 and CDR2 are LNHDA and SQIVND (reference sequence). Losses at the gene ends were 3 bases for V and 2 bases for J; bases not matched to a gene: 5. The CDR3 spans 17 residues. For the CDR3, the DNA is TGTGCCAGTAGTATTGAGCTAGCGGGAGGGTCCAAAAACATTCAGTACTTC. Translating gives CASSIELAGGSKNIQYF.

As DNA, the CDR3 is TGTGCCTGGAGTTGGGGGGCAGGGGGCACCATATATTTT. It yields the protein CAWSWGAGGTIYF. The rearrangement links TRBV30 to TRBJ1-3, with TRBD1 matching 7 bases. The CDR3 has 13 residues. J gave up 9 bases and V 2 bases, and 7 bases lay outside the gene matches. Per germline, CDR1 GTSNPN and CDR2 SVGIG (reference sequence). The full variable domain, with the rest looked up from reference TRBV30 and TRBJ1-3, is SQTIHQWPATLVQPVGSPLSLECTVEGTSNPNLYWYRQAAGRGLQLLFYSVGIGQISSEVPQNLSASRPQDRQFILSSKKLLLSDSGFYLCAWSWGAGGTIYFGEGSWLTVV.

The chain carries TRBV6-5 and TRBJ1-1, with D hard to call. Germline-derived CDR1 and CDR2 are MNHEY and SVGAGI. Trimming left V 6 bases short and J 3 bases short, with 14 bases between. This CDR3 has 14 amino acids. CDR3 sequence (DNA): TGTGCCAGCAGAGCCGCCGGGTATGACACTGAAGCTTTCTTT. Amino acids: CASRAAGYDTEAFF.

V gene TRBV28 combines with J gene TRBJ1-3; no clear D gene. Germline V lookup: CDR1 MDHEN, CDR2 SYDVKM. CDR3 length: 15 amino acids. V was clipped by 7 bases and J by 0 bases, with 13 bases between them. CDR3 amino acids: CASNLTPNSGNTIYF. The CDR3 DNA reads TGTGCCAGCAACCTTACACCAAACTCTGGAAACACCATATATTTT.

The chain combines TRBV5-4 with TRBJ2-5, with TRBD1 identical over 8 bases. The CDR3 runs 15 residues. Looked up from germline, CDR1 is SGHNT and CDR2 is YYREEE (reference sequence). The trim removed 4 bases at V and 4 bases at J, leaving 9 bases unmatched. Written as DNA, the CDR3 is TGTGCCAGCAGCCCCCGAATTGGACAGGGAGAGACCCAGTACTTC. This gives the protein CASSPRIGQGETQYF.

The CDR3 region is CASSVLSVSTDTQYF. The CDR3, as DNA: TGTGCCAGCAGCGTACTAAGCGTGAGCACAGATACGCAGTATTTT. The genes are TRBV9 and TRBJ2-3; D is undetermined. This CDR3 region has 15 residues. Between the trimmed V and J ends, which lost 1 base and 0 bases, there was a span of 9 bases. The germline CDR1 and CDR2 sequences are SGDLS and YYNGEE.

This chain connects TRBV6-6 to TRBJ2-7; 9 bases map to TRBD2. V shed 5 bases and J 3 bases; nucleotides not matched to a gene: 11. This CDR3 is built from 16 residues. Per germline, CDR1 MNHNY and CDR2 SVGAGI (reference sequence). Written as DNA, the CDR3 is TGTGCCAGCAGTGGCGGGGTAGCGGGAGTCCGCTACGAGCAGTACTTC. Its translation is CASSGGVAGVRYEQYF.